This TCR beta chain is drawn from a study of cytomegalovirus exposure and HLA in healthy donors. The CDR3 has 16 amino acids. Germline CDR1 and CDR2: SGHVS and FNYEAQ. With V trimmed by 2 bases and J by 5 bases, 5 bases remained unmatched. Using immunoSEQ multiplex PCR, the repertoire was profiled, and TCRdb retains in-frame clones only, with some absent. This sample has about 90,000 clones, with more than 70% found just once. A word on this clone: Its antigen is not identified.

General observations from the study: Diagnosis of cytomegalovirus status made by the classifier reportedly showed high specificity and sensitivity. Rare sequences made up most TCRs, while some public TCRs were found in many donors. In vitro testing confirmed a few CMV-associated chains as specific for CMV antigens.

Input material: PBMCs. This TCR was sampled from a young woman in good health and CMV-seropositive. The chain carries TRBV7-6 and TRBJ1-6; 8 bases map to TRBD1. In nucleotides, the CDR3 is TGTGCCAGCAGCTTACGTCAGGGGGCAAATAATTCACCCCTCCACTTT. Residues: CASSLRQGANNSPLHF. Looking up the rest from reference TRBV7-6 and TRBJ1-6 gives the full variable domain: GAGVSQSPRYKVTKRGQDVALRCDPISGHVSLYWYRQALGQGPEFLTYFNYEAQQDKSGLPNDRFSAERPEGSISTLTIQRTEQRDSAMYRCASSLRQGANNSPLHFGNGTRLTVT.